The rows below give T cell receptor beta chains drawn from one sample of a study of a mutant IDH1 vaccine in newly diagnosed glioma. These TCRs' antigens remain unknown. Sequencing used immunoSEQ multiplex PCR; TCRdb keeps in-frame clones, though not all of them. The table has 50,000 to 75,000 clones, about 80% seen once. The sequencing used PBMCs, collected from a glioma patient whose treatment included an IDH1 peptide vaccine. These receptors all stem from a man aged 45-65 years with glioma. The CDR3 runs from the conserved cysteine through the conserved F or W. D genes are given only for firm matches. Clone size is shown for a subset of rows, as once, few, many or a class of expanded clone.

>NA|TRBV7-9|once|TRBJ2-3
CASSPLWASTDTQYF
TGTGCCAGCAGCCCCCTATGGGCAAGCACAGATACGCAGTATTTT
>TRBD1|TRBV4-1|NA|TRBJ2-1
CASSQRIQGPNSYNEQFF
TGCGCCAGCAGCCAGAGGATACAGGGGCCCAACTCCTACAATGAGCAGTTCTTC
>NA|TRBV2|NA|TRBJ1-1
CASSEIETEAFF
TGTGCCAGCAGTGAAATCGAAACTGAAGCTTTCTTT
>TRBD2|TRBV14|NA|TRBJ2-5
CASRGTSLSETQYF
TGTGCCAGCAGAGGGACTAGTCTATCGGAGACCCAGTACTTC
>NA|TRBV19|NA|TRBJ1-1
CASSIGNTEAFF
TGTGCCAGTAGTATAGGGAACACTGAAGCTTTCTTT
>NA|TRBV6-1|NA|TRBJ1-6
CASSEARTSPLHF
TGTGCCAGCAGTGAAGCGCGGACGTCACCCCTCCACTTT
>NA|TRBV6-6|NA|TRBJ1-2
CASRLTARGENYGYTF
TGTGCCAGCAGACTGACAGCCCGGGGGGAGAACTATGGCTACACCTTC
>TRBD2|TRBV29-1|NA|TRBJ2-1
CSVGRGANEQFF
TGCAGCGTTGGGCGGGGGGCCAATGAGCAGTTCTTC
>NA|TRBV13|NA|TRBJ2-7
CASSFRLSSYEQYF
TGTGCCAGCAGCTTTCGACTAAGCTCCTACGAGCAGTACTTC
>NA|TRBV6-5|NA|TRBJ2-1
CASTRGGSYNEQFF
TGTGCCAGCACCCGAGGGGGTTCCTACAATGAGCAGTTCTTC
>NA|TRBV2|NA|TRBJ1-4
CASSADPKDEQLFF
TGTGCCAGCAGTGCGGACCCCAAGGATGAACAACTGTTTTTT
>NA|TRBV5-1|NA|TRBJ1-2
CASSLVEGGGGGYTF
TGCGCCAGCAGCTTGGTGGAGGGCGGAGGAGGCGGCTACACCTTC
>NA|TRBV4-1|NA|TRBJ1-3
CASSLQTGNGGNTIYF
TGCGCCAGCAGCCTTCAAACAGGGAACGGTGGAAACACCATATATTTT
>NA|TRBV29-1|NA|TRBJ1-1
CSVGRLNTEAFF
TGCAGCGTTGGTCGGCTGAACACTGAAGCTTTCTTT
>TRBD2|TRBV5-4|NA|TRBJ2-3
CASSYPTSGSTDTQYF
TGTGCCAGCAGCTACCCGACTAGCGGGAGCACAGATACGCAGTATTTT
>TRBD1|TRBV4-3|NA|TRBJ2-2
CASSQGTGSGELFF
TGCGCCAGCAGCCAAGGGACAGGGTCCGGGGAGCTGTTTTTT
>NA|TRBV10-1|few|TRBJ1-2
CASSETGNGYTF
TGCGCCAGCAGTGAGACAGGGAATGGCTACACCTTC
>NA|TRBV13|NA|TRBJ2-1
CASSLRLVVQNEQFF
TGTGCCAGCAGCTTAAGGCTAGTAGTGCAAAATGAGCAGTTCTTC
>TRBD1|TRBV2|NA|TRBJ2-1
CASSEDTGGMSNEQFF
TGTGCCAGCAGTGAAGATACAGGGGGCATGAGCAATGAGCAGTTCTTC
>NA|TRBV18|NA|TRBJ2-7
CASSPYASYEQYF
TGTGCCAGCTCACCCTATGCTTCCTACGAGCAGTACTTC
>TRBD2|TRBV6-5|NA|TRBJ2-2
CASSFGLRLAGGELFF
TGTGCCAGCAGTTTCGGTTTACGACTAGCGGGAGGGGAGCTGTTTTTT
>NA|TRBV6-6|NA|TRBJ2-2
CASSYGTAGSTGELFF
TGTGCCAGCAGTTACGGGACAGCGGGGTCGACCGGGGAGCTGTTTTTT
>TRBD1|TRBV15|few|TRBJ1-1
CATSDRVPKAFF
TGTGCCACCAGCGACAGGGTACCTAAAGCTTTCTTT
>NA|TRBV27|NA|TRBJ2-2
CASSKGLYTGELFF
TGTGCCAGCAGTAAGGGACTGTACACCGGGGAGCTGTTTTTT
>NA|TRBV6-5|NA|TRBJ2-1
CASSYLGEQFF
TGTGCCAGCAGTTACTTAGGTGAGCAGTTCTTC
>NA|TRBV6-6|NA|TRBJ1-2
CASSPPPAGNYGYTF
TGTGCCAGCAGTCCCCCCCCGGCAGGCAACTATGGCTACACCTTC
>TRBD1|TRBV5-1|NA|TRBJ1-1
CASSTGQGARAFF
TGCGCCAGCAGCACCGGACAGGGGGCGAGGGCTTTCTTT
>TRBD1|TRBV2|once|TRBJ2-7
CASSSNRAGGGEQYF
TGTGCCAGCAGCAGTAACAGGGCAGGGGGCGGCGAGCAGTACTTC
>NA|TRBV19|NA|TRBJ1-2
CASSIRGGAAGGYTF
TGTGCCAGTAGTATACGTGGGGGGGCAGCGGGTGGCTACACCTTC
>NA|TRBV29-1|NA|TRBJ1-2
CSVEDLSGGAGGYTF
TGCAGCGTTGAAGACTTGAGCGGGGGCGCGGGGGGCTACACCTTC
>NA|TRBV2|few|TRBJ1-1
CASSDIKGSTEAFF
TGTGCCAGCAGTGATATTAAAGGGTCTACTGAAGCTTTCTTT
>TRBD2|TRBV7-6|NA|TRBJ2-1
CASSLGTSLYNEQFF
TGTGCCAGCAGCTTGGGGACTAGCCTCTACAATGAGCAGTTCTTC
>NA|TRBV5-6|NA|TRBJ1-6
CASSRDRNSPLHF
TGTGCCAGCAGCAGGGACCGTAATTCACCCCTCCACTTT
>NA|TRBV4-1|NA|TRBJ2-5
CASSQNRGYRETQYF
TGCGCCAGCAGCCAAAATAGGGGTTATAGGGAGACCCAGTACTTC
>TRBD1|TRBV19|few|TRBJ2-7
CASSESLLTGVYEQYF
TGTGCCAGTAGTGAGAGCCTATTGACAGGGGTCTACGAGCAGTACTTC
>TRBD1|TRBV29-1|NA|TRBJ2-3
CSVAGQGADTQYF
TGCAGCGTTGCCGGACAGGGGGCCGATACGCAGTATTTT
>NA|TRBV27|once|TRBJ2-1
CASRLRDEQFF
TGTGCCAGCAGACTTCGGGATGAGCAGTTCTTC
>TRBD2|TRBV5-6|once|TRBJ2-2
CASSTPGGTGELFF
TGTGCCAGCAGCACCCCGGGGGGCACCGGGGAGCTGTTTTTT
>TRBD2|TRBV5-1|NA|TRBJ2-7
CASSLAAGGSLSGQYF
TGCGCCAGCAGCTTGGCTGCGGGAGGAAGTCTTTCGGGGCAGTACTTC